The present T cell receptor (beta chain) was sequenced within a study of spatial heterogeneity in lung cancer. There are 15 residues in the CDR3. Germline values: CDR1 SGHRS, CDR2 YFSETQ. The V gene lost 0 bases and the J gene lost 2 bases, with 11 bases spanning the gap. This clonotype was counted ten times or more. Its antigen remains unidentified. This sample's time point: sample taken at primary tumor resection. Approximately 70 TRACERx patients with early, untreated non-small cell lung cancer donated samples. Study-level findings and limits: One measure, the expanded intratumoral alpha and beta TCR count, tracked tumor mutation counts.

Each CDR3 protein gets one entry after TCRdb re-called the 5' RACE reads with MiXCR. The table has over 25,000 distinct CDR3 sequences, more than 5.5% seen once. The genes are TRBV5-1 and TRBJ1-1, with a weak D call TRBD1 (6 bases). The sample here was lung tumor tissue, taken at surgery. The receptor was isolated from a male donor with early-stage non-small cell lung cancer. CDR3 DNA: TGCGCCAGCAGCTTGGAGTGGGGGGCAAACACTGAAGCTTTCTTT. Translating gives CASSLEWGANTEAFF.